The rows below give T cell receptor beta chains drawn from one sample of a study of blood T cell repertoires in COVID-19. The method was immunoSEQ multiplex PCR; TCRdb's version includes in-frame clones alone and lacks a portion of them. The repertoire holds 260,000 or so clones, with around 90% as singletons. Sequencing input: peripheral blood. The receptor source for this set is a man aged 18 to 30 with active or convalescent COVID-19. CDR3s include the opening cysteine and the closing phenylalanine or tryptophan. A D gene is named only where the DNA matches it firmly. Clone size is shown for a subset of rows, as once, few, many or a class of expanded clone.

.	TRBJ2-3	.	TRBV6-4	CASSAGAHGDTQYF	TGTGCCAGCAGCGCTGGGGCGCACGGAGATACGCAGTATTTT
.	TRBJ2-3	TRBD1	TRBV2	CASSVKQGASTDTQYF	TGTGCCAGCAGTGTAAAACAGGGGGCTAGCACAGATACGCAGTATTTT
.	TRBJ2-3	.	TRBV12-2	CASRLGPSGGYTDTQYF	TGTGCAAGTCGCTTAGGTCCTAGCGGGGGGTACACAGATACGCAGTATTTT
.	TRBJ2-2	.	TRBV27	CASSFANRNTGELFF	TGTGCCAGCAGTTTCGCTAACCGAAACACCGGGGAGCTGTTTTTT
.	TRBJ1-4	TRBD1	TRBV19	CASSPGTGGWREKLFF	TGTGCCAGTAGTCCCGGGACAGGGGGCTGGCGGGAAAAACTGTTTTTT
.	TRBJ2-1	TRBD2	TRBV9	CASSDAGGIYNEQFF	TGTGCCAGCAGCGACGCGGGGGGGATCTACAATGAGCAGTTCTTC
.	TRBJ1-1	.	TRBV7-6	CASSLASGMNTEAFF	TGTGCCAGCAGCTTAGCGTCAGGTATGAACACTGAAGCTTTCTTT
.	TRBJ2-1	TRBD2	TRBV7-9	CASTGLADNEQFF	TGTGCCAGCACGGGACTAGCGGACAATGAGCAGTTCTTC
.	TRBJ1-4	.	TRBV5-1	CASSLDTGPGEKLFF	TGCGCCAGCAGCTTGGATACAGGGCCAGGGGAAAAACTGTTTTTT
.	TRBJ2-3	TRBD2	TRBV13	CASSRTSGGTDTQYF	TGTGCCAGCAGTCGCACTAGCGGGGGCACAGATACGCAGTATTTT
.	TRBJ2-4	TRBD1	TRBV2	CASSRSGGDNIQYF	TGTGCCAGCAGTAGGTCAGGGGGCGATAACATTCAGTACTTC
.	TRBJ2-7	TRBD1	TRBV29-1	CSVNRDSSYEQYF	TGCAGCGTCAACCGGGACAGCTCCTACGAGCAGTACTTC
.	TRBJ2-5	TRBD2	TRBV6-5	CASSRGAGGLETQYF	TGTGCCAGCAGCCGAGGAGCGGGGGGGCTGGAGACCCAGTACTTC
.	TRBJ1-4	.	TRBV5-4	CASSGGGRLSGKLFF	TGTGCCAGCAGCGGGGGGGGCCGGCTTTCCGGGAAACTGTTTTTT
.	TRBJ2-1	TRBD2	TRBV7-9	CASSLVGTSRNEQFF	TGTGCCAGCAGCTTAGTCGGGACTAGCAGGAATGAGCAGTTCTTC
.	TRBJ1-1	.	TRBV7-2	CASSPDTGSTEAFF	TGTGCCAGCAGCCCCGACACAGGATCCACTGAAGCTTTCTTT
.	TRBJ2-7	TRBD1	TRBV5-6	CASSASGTGTYEQYF	TGTGCCAGCAGCGCCTCCGGGACAGGGACCTACGAGCAGTACTTC
.	TRBJ1-2	.	TRBV5-1	CASSQTGQPGDGYTF	TGCGCCAGCAGCCAAACAGGGCAACCCGGGGATGGCTACACCTTC
once	TRBJ1-5	.	TRBV18	CASSIEDSNQPQHF	TGTGCCAGCTCAATTGAGGATAGCAATCAGCCCCAGCATTTT
.	TRBJ2-5	.	TRBV7-6	CASSLSTAIQETQYF	TGTGCCAGCAGCTTATCAACAGCAATACAAGAGACCCAGTACTTC
.	TRBJ2-1	TRBD2	TRBV5-4	CASSTGLALNNNEQFF	TGTGCCAGCAGCACGGGACTAGCGCTTAACAACAATGAGCAGTTCTTC
.	TRBJ2-1	TRBD1	TRBV2	CASSEFEGGSEQFF	TGTGCCAGCAGTGAATTTGAAGGGGGCAGTGAGCAGTTCTTC
.	TRBJ2-1	TRBD2	TRBV19	CASSIDAFRGGYNEQFF	TGTGCCAGTAGTATAGATGCGTTCCGGGGGGGCTACAATGAGCAGTTCTTC
.	TRBJ2-5	.	TRBV29-1	CSVLGGRGGPYQETQYF	TGCAGCGTCCTGGGCGGTCGAGGAGGTCCGTACCAAGAGACCCAGTACTTC
once	TRBJ1-2	TRBD1	TRBV2	CASSSLGGQGGYTF	TGTGCCAGCAGCTCATTGGGCGGACAGGGTGGCTACACCTTC
.	TRBJ2-6	.	TRBV9	CASSVFVTDTSGANVLTF	TGTGCCAGCAGCGTATTTGTCACAGATACCTCTGGGGCCAACGTCCTGACTTTC
.	TRBJ1-2	.	TRBV14	CASSQEQANYGYTF	TGTGCCAGCAGCCAAGAACAGGCAAACTATGGCTACACCTTC
.	TRBJ2-1	.	TRBV10-1	CASSQERGGAGSYNEQFF	TGCGCCAGCTCTCAGGAGAGAGGGGGGGCCGGATCCTACAATGAGCAGTTCTTC
.	TRBJ1-5	.	TRBV28	CASNPSLAVPQHF	TGTGCCAGCAACCCATCCCTGGCTGTGCCCCAGCATTTT
.	TRBJ1-2	TRBD1	TRBV12-5	CASGSGQGNNYGYTF	TGTGCTAGTGGTTCCGGACAGGGGAATAACTATGGCTACACCTTC
.	TRBJ2-7	.	TRBV9	CASSAGSSYEQYF	TGTGCCAGCAGCGCGGGGAGCTCCTACGAGCAGTACTTC
.	TRBJ1-6	.	TRBV19	CAGRTGNSPLHF	TGTGCCGGGAGGACGGGGAATTCACCCCTCCACTTT
few	TRBJ1-4	TRBD1	TRBV11-2	CASSPGQGRFNEKLFF	TGTGCCAGCAGCCCCGGACAGGGGCGGTTTAATGAAAAACTGTTTTTT
.	TRBJ1-4	.	TRBV4-3	CASSGRRGGANEKLFF	TGCGCCAGCAGCGGCCGGAGAGGAGGGGCTAATGAAAAACTGTTTTTT
.	TRBJ2-7	TRBD1	TRBV4-3	CASSQVGQGRHEQYF	TGCGCCAGCAGCCAAGTGGGACAGGGCAGACACGAGCAGTACTTC
.	TRBJ1-6	.	TRBV5-1	CASSFETGINSPLHF	TGCGCCAGCAGCTTTGAGACAGGCATTAATTCACCCCTCCACTTT
.	TRBJ1-3	TRBD1	TRBV3-1/TRBV3-2	CASSQGGQAGNTIYF	TGTGCCAGCAGCCAGGGGGGACAGGCTGGAAACACCATATATTTT
.	TRBJ1-1	TRBD1	TRBV5-6	CASSDRTGGFTEAFF	TGTGCCAGCAGCGACCGGACAGGGGGCTTTACTGAAGCTTTCTTT
.	TRBJ1-1	TRBD1	TRBV18	CASSPQTGQNTEAFF	TGTGCCAGCTCCCCCCAGACAGGGCAGAACACTGAAGCTTTCTTT
.	TRBJ1-1	TRBD1	TRBV7-9	CASSETGSVEAFF	TGTGCCAGCAGCGAGACAGGGTCGGTTGAAGCTTTCTTT
.	TRBJ2-2	.	TRBV14	CASSQVAADHRELFF	TGTGCCAGCAGCCAAGTCGCGGCAGACCACCGGGAGCTGTTTTTT
many	TRBJ1-6	TRBD1	TRBV27	CASSRDSYSPLHF	TGTGCCAGCAGCCGGGACAGTTATTCACCCCTCCACTTT
.	TRBJ1-2	TRBD1	TRBV9	CASSVRMGQGFDGYTF	TGTGCCAGCAGCGTACGAATGGGACAGGGTTTTGATGGCTACACCTTC
.	TRBJ1-6	.	TRBV4-1	CASSQENSGRALHF	TGCGCCAGCAGCCAAGAGAACTCGGGGAGGGCCCTCCACTTT
few	TRBJ1-2	.	TRBV5-4	CASSFGDFYGYTF	TGTGCCAGCAGCTTCGGGGATTTCTATGGCTACACCTTC
.	TRBJ2-5	.	TRBV24-1	CATSDPRQGETQYF	TGTGCCACCAGTGACCCCCGGCAGGGAGAGACCCAGTACTTC
.	TRBJ1-6	.	TRBV15	CATSYTDRPYNSPLHF	TGTGCCACCAGCTACACCGACAGGCCCTATAATTCACCCCTCCACTTT
.	TRBJ2-5	TRBD1	TRBV4-2	CASSQDPGTGGRQETQYF	TGTGCCAGCAGCCAAGATCCGGGGACAGGGGGCAGACAAGAGACCCAGTACTTC
.	TRBJ1-2	TRBD1	TRBV29-1	CSVGDRGFGYTF	TGCAGCGTTGGGGACAGGGGTTTCGGCTACACCTTC
.	TRBJ2-5	.	TRBV19	CASSPGDRLIVGETQYF	TGTGCCAGTAGTCCCGGAGACAGACTTATAGTAGGGGAGACCCAGTACTTC
.	TRBJ1-5	TRBD1	TRBV25-1	CASSEGQGALEQPQHF	TGTGCCAGCAGTGAAGGACAGGGGGCTTTGGAGCAGCCCCAGCATTTT
.	TRBJ2-3	.	TRBV6-4	CASSETGRGPHTDTQYF	TGTGCCAGCAGTGAAACGGGGCGGGGGCCGCACACAGATACGCAGTATTTT